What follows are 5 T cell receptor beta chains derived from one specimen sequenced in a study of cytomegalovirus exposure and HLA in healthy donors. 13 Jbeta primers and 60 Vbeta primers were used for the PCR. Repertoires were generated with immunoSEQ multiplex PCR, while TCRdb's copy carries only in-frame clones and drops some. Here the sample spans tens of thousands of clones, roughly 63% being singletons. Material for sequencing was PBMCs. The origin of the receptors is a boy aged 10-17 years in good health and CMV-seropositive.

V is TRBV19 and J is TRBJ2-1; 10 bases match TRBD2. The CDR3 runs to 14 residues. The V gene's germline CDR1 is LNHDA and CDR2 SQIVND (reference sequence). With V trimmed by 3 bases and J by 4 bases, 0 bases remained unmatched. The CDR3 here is CASSMGLAYNEQFF. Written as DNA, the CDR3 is TGTGCCAGTAGTATGGGACTAGCGTACAATGAGCAGTTCTTC.

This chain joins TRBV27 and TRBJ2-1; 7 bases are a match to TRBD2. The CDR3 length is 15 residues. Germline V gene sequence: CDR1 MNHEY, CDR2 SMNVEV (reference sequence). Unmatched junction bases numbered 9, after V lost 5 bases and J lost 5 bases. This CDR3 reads CASSGWTSTDNEQFF. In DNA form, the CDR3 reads TGTGCCAGCAGTGGATGGACTAGTACCGACAATGAGCAGTTCTTC.

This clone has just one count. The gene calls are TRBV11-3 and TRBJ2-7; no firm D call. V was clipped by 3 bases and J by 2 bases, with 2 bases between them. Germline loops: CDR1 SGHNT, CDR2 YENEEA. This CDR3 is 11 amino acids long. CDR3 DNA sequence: TGTGCCAGCAGCTTCACCTACGAGCAGTACTTC. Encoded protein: CASSFTYEQYF.

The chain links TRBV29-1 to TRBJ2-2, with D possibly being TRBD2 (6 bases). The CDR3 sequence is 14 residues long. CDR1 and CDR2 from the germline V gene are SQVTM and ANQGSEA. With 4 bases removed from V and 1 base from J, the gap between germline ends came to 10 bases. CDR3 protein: CSVGVGGNTGELFF. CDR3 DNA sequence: TGCAGCGTTGGGGTGGGGGGGAACACCGGGGAGCTGTTTTTT.

The DNA of the CDR3 is TGTGCCAGCAGTGAACCCGGGACAGGCACAGATACGCAGTATTTT. This sequence encodes CASSEPGTGTDTQYF. The chain couples TRBV6-1 to TRBJ2-3, with 7 nucleotides matching TRBD1. V shed 2 bases, J shed 1 base, and the junction held 3 bases outside the gene matches. CDR3 size: 15 residues. Germline values: CDR1 MNHNS, CDR2 SASEGT.